Presented here are 21 T cell receptor beta chains from one specimen sequenced in a study of blood T cell repertoires in COVID-19. The assay was immunoSEQ multiplex PCR, and TCRdb's table has in-frame clones only and misses some. The repertoire holds 300,000 to 350,000 clones, with about 88% as singletons. The sequenced sample was PBMCs or T cells enriched from blood (not recorded which). The receptors here all came from a woman in her twenties or thirties who had recovered from COVID-19.

This chain connects TRBV2 to TRBJ1-1; D remains unclear. The V end was cut by 6 bases, the J end by 4 bases, with 3 bases between. CDR1 and CDR2 from the germline V gene are SNHLY and FYNNEI. The CDR3 length is 10 residues. CDR3 bases: TGTGCCAGCAGCGGCACTGAAGCTTTCTTT. Encoded protein: CASSGTEAFF.

The chain has TRBV30 and TRBJ2-6; 9 bases align to TRBD1. The germline gives CDR1 GTSNPN, CDR2 SVGIG (reference sequence). Unmatched junction bases numbered 1, after V lost 8 bases and J lost 2 bases. The CDR3 extends over 13 amino acids. This chain's CDR3 is CARTGAGANVLTF. The CDR3 bases are TGTGCCCGGACAGGGGCTGGGGCCAACGTCCTGACTTTC.

The V and J genes are TRBV28 and TRBJ2-7; TRBD1 is a possible D gene (5 bases). The germline CDR1 and CDR2 sequences are MDHEN and SYDVKM. The V and J ends lost 5 bases and 5 bases respectively, with 19 bases between them. The CDR3 is made up of 15 amino acids. Here the CDR3 DNA reads TGTGCCAGCAGTCCCCACCCGCCAGGGCCCGACGAGCAGTACTTC. Encoded protein: CASSPHPPGPDEQYF. The complete variable domain, with remaining parts taken from reference TRBV28 and TRBJ2-7, reads DVKVTQSSRYLVKRTGEKVFLECVQDMDHENMFWYRQDPGLGLRLIYFSYDVKMKEKGDIPEGYSVSREKKERFSLILESASTNQTSMYLCASSPHPPGPDEQYFGPGTRLTVT.

This chain joins TRBV6-5 and TRBJ1-2; D possibly corresponds to TRBD1 (5 bases). V was clipped by 5 bases and J by 4 bases, with 17 bases between them. The CDR3 contains 15 residues. Germline V gene lookup returns CDR1 MNHEY and CDR2 SVGAGI. The CDR3 DNA reads TGTGCCAGCAGTCCTAGGACCGGGGGAGGCTATGGCTACACCTTC. Amino acid sequence: CASSPRTGGGYGYTF.

The V and J genes are TRBV5-6 and TRBJ2-7, with D possibly matching TRBD1 (6 bases). There are 13 residues in the CDR3. With 1 base removed from V and 2 bases from J, the gap between germline ends came to 7 bases. Germline V gives CDR1 SGHDT, CDR2 YYEEEE. The CDR3 loop reads CASSLTGTYEQYF. CDR3 in DNA: TGTGCCAGCAGCTTGACAGGGACCTACGAGCAGTACTTC.

CDR3 nucleotide sequence: TGTGCCAGTAGTAGCGGACAGGGGAGAGAGACCCAGTACTTC. Its protein is CASSSGQGRETQYF. The chain employs TRBV19 and TRBJ2-5; 9 nucleotides line up with TRBD1. This CDR3 comprises 14 residues. V was pared by 4 bases and J by 4 bases, with 4 bases of the junction left unmatched. Germline lookup yields CDR1 LNHDA and CDR2 SQIVND (reference sequence).

Here the CDR3 reads CASSLALGSSYGYTF. The CDR3 bases are TGTGCCAGCAGCTTAGCGTTGGGGAGCTCTTATGGCTACACCTTC. The J gene is TRBJ1-2, the V gene TRBV7-2; no clear D gene. Germline V gene lookup returns CDR1 SGHTA and CDR2 FQGNSA. Trimming removed 0 bases from V and 5 bases from J, with 13 bases in between. The CDR3 extends over 15 amino acids.

On this clone: Other DNA sequences in this sample translate to the same CDR3. The rearrangement joins TRBV28 to TRBJ1-5; 9 nucleotides agree with TRBD1. The CDR3 has 16 amino acids. V dropped 4 bases and J dropped 2; count of bases not matched to a gene: 6. The germline gives CDR1 MDHEN, CDR2 SYDVKM. CDR3 DNA: TGTGCCAGCAGTTCACCACAGGGGGCTGGCAATCAGCCCCAGCATTTT. The encoded protein is CASSSPQGAGNQPQHF.

This rearrangement joins TRBV27 to TRBJ1-4, with D possibly matching TRBD1 (5 bases). V was shortened by 2 bases and J by 2 bases, with 15 bases between the two germline ends. CDR3 length: 17 amino acids. Germline CDR1 MNHEY, CDR2 SMNVEV (reference sequence). In nucleotides, the CDR3 is TGTGCCAGCAGTTTAGGGCCGCACAGGTACACTAATGAAAAACTGTTTTTT. Its protein product is CASSLGPHRYTNEKLFF.

The chain links TRBV7-2 to TRBJ1-6; D is possibly TRBD1 (5 bases). The V end lost 0 bases, the J end lost 1 base, and 7 bases lay between the germline ends. CDR3 length: 16 amino acids. Looked up from germline, CDR1 is SGHTA and CDR2 is FQGNSA. This CDR3 is CASSLANRSYNSPLHF. In DNA form, the CDR3 reads TGTGCCAGCAGCTTAGCGAACAGGTCCTATAATTCACCCCTCCACTTT.

This clone was seen only a few times. This rearrangement joins TRBV24-1 to TRBJ2-1; tentatively, D is TRBD1 (6 bases). Germline V gene sequence: CDR1 KGHDR, CDR2 SFDVKD. Trimming cost V 5 bases and J 4 bases, with 11 bases left between them. This CDR3 contains 14 residues. In DNA form, the CDR3 reads TGTGCCACCAGTGGCAGCGGACAGTACAATGAGCAGTTCTTC. It translates to CATSGSGQYNEQFF.

The genes are TRBV18 and TRBJ1-4; possibly TRBD1 for D (5 bases). CDR3 length: 16 amino acids. From germline, CDR1 is KGHSH and CDR2 LQKENI. V was shortened by 4 bases and J by 3 bases, with 15 bases between the two germline ends. The CDR3 DNA reads as TGTGCCAGCTCACGAGACAGAGCCAGGGCTAATGAAAAACTGTTTTTT. This translates into CASSRDRARANEKLFF.

This clone was observed once. Other nucleotide sequences in the sample specify the same CDR3. The V call is TRBV12-3 or TRBV12-4, the J call TRBJ1-5, with D unclear. V was pared by 2 bases and J by 7 bases, with 6 bases between. CDR3 length: 12 residues. In DNA form, the CDR3 reads TGTGCCAGCAGTTTACCGGGGCAGCCCCAGCATTTT. This encodes CASSLPGQPQHF.

This rearrangement joins TRBV7-9 to TRBJ2-5; tentative D call: TRBD1 (8 bases). CDR1 and CDR2 (germline): SEHNR, FQNEAQ (reference sequence). The V end was cut by 4 bases, the J end by 4 bases, with 16 bases between. The CDR3 extends over 15 amino acids. CDR3: CASSSSDREGETQYF. The CDR3 region has the DNA TGTGCCAGCAGCTCCTCGGACAGGGAGGGAGAGACCCAGTACTTC.

This chain joins TRBV7-6 and TRBJ2-1; D remains ambiguous. The germline CDR1 and CDR2 sequences are SGHVS and FNYEAQ. CDR3 size: 17 residues. V was clipped by 5 bases and J by 4 bases, with 21 bases between them. The CDR3, as DNA: TGTGCCAGCAGCCCCGAATCTCAGGATTTTCCTTACAATGAGCAGTTCTTC. It is translated as CASSPESQDFPYNEQFF.

The J gene is TRBJ1-2, the V gene TRBV6-5; D is possibly TRBD1 (5 bases). V lost 6 bases to trimming and J lost 3 bases, with 17 bases between them. CDR3 length: 15 residues. The germline V gene has CDR1 MNHEY and CDR2 SVGAGI. The CDR3 region is CASRSPAGLDYGYTF. CDR3 coding DNA: TGTGCCAGCAGATCCCCCGCGGGGCTTGACTATGGCTACACCTTC.

J is TRBJ1-5 and V is TRBV19, with a tentative D call TRBD1 (6 bases). The CDR3 is 18 amino acids. The germline V gene has CDR1 LNHDA and CDR2 SQIVND (reference sequence). Trimming pared 1 base from V and 3 bases from J, leaving 19 bases between. The CDR3 spells CASSIALMAGAANQPQHF. In DNA form, the CDR3 reads TGTGCCAGTAGTATAGCCCTTATGGCAGGGGCTGCCAATCAGCCCCAGCATTTT.

The V call is TRBV12-2, the J call TRBJ1-2; TRBD1 was called by the table and not checked on the DNA. TRBV12-2 is termed a pseudogene. This CDR3 is built from 14 residues. The CDR3 coding sequence is TGTGCAAGTCGCTTACCCTCGGACAGGGACGGCTACACCTTC. It yields the protein CASRLPSDRDGYTF.

V gene TRBV5-4 combines with J gene TRBJ1-1; 7 bases match TRBD1. Germline V CDR1 and CDR2: SGHNT, YYREEE (reference sequence). The CDR3 sequence is 17 residues long. After removal of 1 base from V and 3 bases from J, the junction contained 12 bases not matched to a gene. CDR3 protein: CASSLHKGALGYTEAFF. In DNA, the CDR3 is TGTGCCAGCAGCTTGCATAAGGGGGCGCTTGGATACACTGAAGCTTTCTTT. The entire variable domain, with the rest obtained from reference TRBV5-4 and TRBJ1-1, is as follows: ETGVTQSPTHLIKTRGQQVTLRCSSQSGHNTVSWYQQALGQGPQFIFQYYREEENGRGNFPPRFSGLQFPNYSSELNVNALELDDSALYLCASSLHKGALGYTEAFFGQGTRLTVV.

The rearrangement joins TRBV2 to TRBJ2-7; 10 bases are shared with TRBD1. Germline loops: CDR1 SNHLY, CDR2 FYNNEI. Unmatched junction bases numbered 5, after V lost 1 base and J lost 5 bases. The CDR3 loop spans 15 amino acids. CDR3 coding DNA: TGTGCCAGCAGTGAAGTGGGGACAGGGGTGGACGAGCAGTACTTC. It yields the protein CASSEVGTGVDEQYF.

This clone was detected once. This chain joins TRBV7-6 and TRBJ2-1; no reliable D call. Germline CDR1 is SGHVS and CDR2 is FNYEAQ. V was clipped by 1 base and J by 4 bases, with 11 bases between them. The CDR3 covers 15 residues. CDR3 sequence (DNA): TGTGCCAGCAGCTTAGTTACGGGTATTTACAATGAGCAGTTCTTC. This gives the protein CASSLVTGIYNEQFF.